The 14 T cell receptor beta chains below come from one sample, sequenced in a study of identical twins. A single record per CDR3 protein comes from TCRdb applying MiXCR to the 5' RACE reads. The sample yields about 570,000 distinct CDR3 sequences, roughly 9.5% seen once. These data were likewise used in another study, on yellow fever vaccine responses in identical twins.

What was sequenced was PBMCs. Receptors originate from a woman in her late teens or twenties in good health.

This clonotype appeared many times. The junction shows a germline mismatch at one end, possibly a read error. The genes are TRBV5-1 and TRBJ2-5; 7 nucleotides match TRBD1. The CDR3 runs 15 residues. The germline V gene has CDR1 SGHRS and CDR2 YFSETQ. CDR3 loop: CASSLGRGQQETQYF. The CDR3 DNA sequence: TGTGCCAGCAGTTTAGGCAGGGGACAGCAAGAGACCCAGTACTTC.

This chain uses TRBV20-1 with TRBJ2-1; tentatively, D is TRBD1 (5 bases). Germline values: CDR1 DFQATT, CDR2 SNEGSKA (reference sequence). Trimming removed 5 bases at V and 4 bases at J, with 12 bases between. The CDR3 length is 13 residues. CDR3: CSAADRGYNEQFF. The DNA for the CDR3 is TGCAGTGCTGCAGATAGGGGTTACAATGAGCAGTTCTTC.

V and J are TRBV12-3 or TRBV12-4 and TRBJ2-7, with D tentatively TRBD1 or TRBD2 (5 bases each). The CDR3 has 15 residues. The V end was cut by 1 base, the J end by 2 bases, with 12 bases between. The CDR3 spells CASSLVRDGAYEQYF. As DNA, the CDR3 is TGTGCCAGCAGTTTAGTTCGGGACGGCGCCTACGAGCAGTACTTC.

The chain employs TRBV5-1 and TRBJ2-2; 13 positions match TRBD2. CDR1 is SGHRS and CDR2 is YFSETQ in the germline V gene. After removal of 3 bases from V and 0 bases from J, the junction contained 5 bases not matched to a gene. CDR3 size: 18 residues. CDR3 in amino acids: CASSSGLAGPTNTGELFF. CDR3 sequence (DNA): TGCGCCAGCAGCTCGGGACTAGCGGGGCCAACGAACACCGGGGAGCTGTTTTTT. Full variable domain (rest looked up from reference TRBV5-1 and TRBJ2-2): KAGVTQTPRYLIKTRGQQVTLSCSPISGHRSVSWYQQTPGQGLQFLFEYFSETQRNKGNFPGRFSGRQFSNSRSEMNVSTLELGDSALYLCASSSGLAGPTNTGELFFGEGSRLTVL.

The rearrangement joins TRBV7-9 to TRBJ2-7; TRBD1 might be the D (5 bases). Trimming removed 8 bases from V and 6 bases from J, with 14 bases in between. This CDR3 comprises 12 residues. Germline assignment: CDR1 SEHNR and CDR2 FQNEAQ (reference sequence). As DNA, the CDR3 is TGTGCCAGCGGGTACCAGGGTTCCGAGCAGTACTTC. Protein sequence: CASGYQGSEQYF.

This clonotype was seen at least ten times. V is TRBV6-5 and J is TRBJ2-2; 7 nucleotides align to TRBD1. V lost 3 bases, J lost 5 bases, and 12 bases stayed unmatched. The CDR3 is made up of 17 amino acids. Looked up from germline, CDR1 is MNHEY and CDR2 is SVGAGI. Here the CDR3 DNA reads TGTGCCAGCAGTTATGCCCTTGGGGGACAGAAGACCGGGGAGCTGTTTTTT. Encoded protein: CASSYALGGQKTGELFF.

At least ten counts were recorded for this clonotype. The chain recombines TRBV20-1 with TRBJ2-6; D not resolved. Germline CDR1 reads DFQATT; CDR2 reads SNEGSKA (reference sequence). CDR3 length: 15 amino acids. V lost 0 bases and J 1 base, leaving 7 bases between the germline ends. The CDR3 sequence is CSARDKGSGANVLTF. CDR3 nucleotide sequence: TGCAGTGCTAGAGATAAGGGATCTGGGGCCAACGTCCTGACTTTC.

This clonotype appeared many times. V usage is TRBV15 and J usage is TRBJ2-1, with 8 bases lining up with TRBD2. V dropped 3 bases and J dropped 9; count of bases not matched to a gene: 7. CDR3 length equals 14 residues. Germline V gives CDR1 LNHNV, CDR2 YYDKDF (reference sequence). CDR3 nucleotide sequence: TGTGCCACCAGCAGGGCCGGGACTAGTAGTGAGCAGTTCTTC. Its translation is CATSRAGTSSEQFF.

The chain couples TRBV4-3 to TRBJ2-3, with 8 positions matching TRBD2. The length of the CDR3 is 16 residues. CDR1 and CDR2 from the germline V gene are LGHNA and YSLEER. J lost 0 bases, V lost 4 bases, and 6 bases had no gene match. The CDR3 reads CASSRLLADSTDTQYF. The CDR3 DNA is TGCGCCAGCAGCCGGCTACTAGCGGATAGCACAGATACGCAGTATTTT.

This clonotype was picked up a small number of times. The chain uses TRBV28 and TRBJ2-3; tentative D call: TRBD1 (6 bases). The ends were cut back, 5 bases at V and 5 bases at J, with 17 bases in the middle. This CDR3 is built from 15 residues. In germline, CDR1 is MDHEN, CDR2 SYDVKM. The CDR3 loop is CASSGGRGVEDTQYF. CDR3 sequence (DNA): TGTGCCAGCAGTGGAGGCAGGGGAGTGGAAGATACGCAGTATTTT.

The chain links TRBV28 to TRBJ2-1; 11 nucleotides agree with TRBD1. Per germline, CDR1 MDHEN and CDR2 SYDVKM. After removal of 4 bases from V and 5 bases from J, the junction contained 10 bases not matched to a gene. The CDR3 spans 17 residues. CDR3 amino acids: CASSSNPGQGAHNEQFF. The CDR3 bases are TGTGCCAGCAGTTCAAACCCCGGACAGGGGGCCCACAATGAGCAGTTCTTC.

This clonotype was counted a few times. The CDR3 nucleotides are TGCAGCGCCACGGCGCGTTACAATGAGCAGTTCTTC. Its translation is CSATARYNEQFF. This chain connects TRBV29-1 to TRBJ2-1; D gene uncertain. The CDR3 is 12 amino acids. Trimming left V 7 bases short and J 4 bases short, with 11 bases between. The germline V gene has CDR1 SQVTM and CDR2 ANQGSEA.

This clonotype was counted a few times. V is TRBV6-6 and J is TRBJ2-7; 7 nucleotides agree with TRBD1. Germline CDR1 reads MNHNY; CDR2 reads SVGAGI (reference sequence). This CDR3 has 13 amino acids. J lost 0 bases, V lost 9 bases, and 5 bases had no gene match. The CDR3 protein is CASTGQLSYEQYF. The CDR3 bases are TGTGCCAGTACGGGACAGCTCTCCTACGAGCAGTACTTC.

This chain connects TRBV5-8 to TRBJ2-2; D unclear. Germline V gene data show CDR1 as SGHTS and CDR2 as YDEGEE. The V end lost 0 bases, the J end lost 6 bases, and 9 bases lay between the germline ends. This CDR3 contains 14 residues. In DNA form, the CDR3 reads TGTGCCAGCAGCTTGGATTTAGGTGCCGGGGAGCTGTTTTTT. As protein: CASSLDLGAGELFF.